One and the same sample provided the 24 T cell receptor beta chains below, sequenced in a study of radiotherapy plus CTLA-4 blockade in lung cancer. Sequencing used immunoSEQ multiplex PCR; TCRdb keeps in-frame clones, though not all of them. There are 100,000 or so clones in the sample; roughly 80% occur only once, and roughly a quarter lies in the top ten. The sample consisted of peripheral blood, taken from a patient treated with radiotherapy plus ipilimumab. The receptors come from a human donor with non-small cell lung cancer that progressed on radiotherapy plus ipilimumab.

This chain joins TRBV21-1 and TRBJ2-7; the D call in the table, TRBD1, was not verified against the DNA. TRBV21-1 is marked as a pseudogene. This CDR3 comprises 16 residues. The DNA of the CDR3 is TGTGCCAGCTCCCGGATCCAGGGGGCCGTGTACCCCGAGCAGTACGTC. Translating gives CASSRIQGAVYPEQYV.

The rearrangement links TRBV11-3 to TRBJ2-1, with 7 bases that match TRBD2. The V gene's germline CDR1 is SGHNT and CDR2 YENEEA. The J segment lost 5 bases and the V segment lost 1 base, leaving 14 bases of the junction unmatched. The CDR3 runs 18 residues. The DNA of the CDR3 is TGTGCCAGCAGCTTAGGGGTTTTTTGGGGGAGGGACGACAATGAGCAGTTCTTC. Translated, it gives CASSLGVFWGRDDNEQFF. The full variable domain, completed using reference TRBV11-3 and TRBJ2-1, is EAGVVQSPRYKIIEKKQPVAFWCNPISGHNTLYWYLQNLGQGPELLIRYENEEAVDDSQLPKDRFSAERLKGVDSTLKIQPAELGDSAVYLCASSLGVFWGRDDNEQFFGPGTRLTVL.

The genes are TRBV10-3 and TRBJ2-1; the match to TRBD1 covers 7 bases. Germline V gene sequence: CDR1 ENHRY, CDR2 SYGVKD. This CDR3 comprises 16 residues. V lost 3 bases to trimming and J lost 4 bases; unmatched junction nucleotides: 9. This chain's CDR3 is CAISDPGTDLYNEQFF. The CDR3 DNA reads TGTGCCATCAGTGACCCCGGGACAGACCTATACAATGAGCAGTTCTTC.

This clone came up once. This sequence joins TRBV10-2 and TRBJ1-1; possibly TRBD1 for D (5 bases). This CDR3 spans 15 amino acids. The V gene lost 1 base and the J gene lost 4 bases, with 13 bases spanning the gap. Germline CDR1 WSHSY, CDR2 SAAADI. The CDR3 DNA is TGCGCCAGCAGTGAGTATTTTAGAGGGACCACTGAAGCTTTCTTT. Its protein is CASSEYFRGTTEAFF.

The chain employs TRBV5-1 and TRBJ2-5, with 11 bases matching TRBD2. The length of the CDR3 is 16 residues. V trimming: 1 base; J trimming: 3 bases; junction bases outside the gene matches: 5. Germline assignment: CDR1 SGHRS and CDR2 YFSETQ. CDR3 sequence reads: CASSLYPTSGKETQYF. The CDR3 DNA follows: TGCGCCAGCAGCTTGTATCCGACTAGCGGGAAAGAGACCCAGTACTTC.

The V call is TRBV27, the J call TRBJ2-7; TRBD2 agrees at 10 bases. Germline CDR1 and CDR2: MNHEY and SMNVEV (reference sequence). The CDR3 contains 17 residues. Trimming cost V 0 bases and J 2 bases; bases outside gene matches: 7. The CDR3 DNA is TGTGCCAGCAGTTTATCGGCTCTAGCGGGAGTAACCTACGAGCAGTACTTC. Translation: CASSLSALAGVTYEQYF.

The chain couples TRBV7-8 to TRBJ2-7; 7 bases fit TRBD2. There are 15 residues in the CDR3. The J segment lost 2 bases and the V segment lost 6 bases, leaving 10 bases of the junction unmatched. CDR1 is SGHVS, CDR2 FQNEAQ, per germline. CDR3 nucleotide sequence: TGTGCCAGCAGTTACGAAAGGCGGGGGACCTACGAGCAGTACTTC. Translated, it gives CASSYERRGTYEQYF.

This chain uses TRBV19 with TRBJ1-2; unclear D gene. From germline, CDR1 is LNHDA and CDR2 SQIVND (reference sequence). Trimming removed 5 bases at V and 1 base at J, with 8 bases between. This CDR3 is 13 amino acids long. The CDR3 DNA is TGTGCCAGTAGTGGGCGGGTTAACTATGGCTACACCTTC. It codes for CASSGRVNYGYTF.

The J gene is TRBJ2-1, the V gene TRBV5-4; TRBD1 matches at 7 bases. The CDR3 has 13 amino acids. Losses at the gene ends were 4 bases for V and 7 bases for J; bases not matched to a gene: 5. From germline, CDR1 is SGHNT and CDR2 YYREEE (reference sequence). CDR3 in amino acids: CASSLTGANEQFF. CDR3 bases: TGTGCCAGCAGCCTTACAGGGGCAAATGAGCAGTTCTTC.

The J gene is TRBJ2-1, the V gene TRBV28; TRBD2 matches at 7 bases. The germline V gene encodes CDR1 MDHEN and CDR2 SYDVKM. The CDR3 extends over 17 amino acids. V dropped 6 bases and J dropped 0; count of bases not matched to a gene: 11. In DNA form, the CDR3 reads TGTGCCAGCAGCCTGGACCTAGCGGCGAGCTCCTACAATGAGCAGTTCTTC. It yields the protein CASSLDLAASSYNEQFF. The variable domain in full, with the rest retrieved from reference TRBV28 and TRBJ2-1, is DVKVTQSSRYLVKRTGEKVFLECVQDMDHENMFWYRQDPGLGLRLIYFSYDVKMKEKGDIPEGYSVSREKKERFSLILESASTNQTSMYLCASSLDLAASSYNEQFFGPGTRLTVL.

The table lists this clone with a count of one. The chain has TRBV5-1 and TRBJ2-3, with 10 bases fitting TRBD2. Germline loops: CDR1 SGHRS, CDR2 YFSETQ. There are 16 residues in the CDR3. Losses at the gene ends were 6 bases for V and 5 bases for J; bases not matched to a gene: 12. The CDR3 sequence is CASTSGGVAGGDTQYF. CDR3 DNA sequence: TGCGCCAGCACTTCGGGCGGGGTAGCGGGAGGAGATACGCAGTATTTT. The full variable domain, with the rest looked up from reference TRBV5-1 and TRBJ2-3, is KAGVTQTPRYLIKTRGQQVTLSCSPISGHRSVSWYQQTPGQGLQFLFEYFSETQRNKGNFPGRFSGRQFSNSRSEMNVSTLELGDSALYLCASTSGGVAGGDTQYFGPGTRLTVL.

The chain has TRBV5-1 and TRBJ2-5; 9 positions agree with TRBD1. Germline CDR1 reads SGHRS; CDR2 reads YFSETQ. This CDR3 region has 13 residues. Trimming at V came to 4 bases and at J to 5 bases, leaving 3 bases not matched to a gene. CDR3 protein: CASSQDRGETQYF. The CDR3 coding sequence is TGCGCCAGCAGCCAAGACAGGGGGGAGACCCAGTACTTC. The full variable domain, with the rest looked up from reference TRBV5-1 and TRBJ2-5, is KAGVTQTPRYLIKTRGQQVTLSCSPISGHRSVSWYQQTPGQGLQFLFEYFSETQRNKGNFPGRFSGRQFSNSRSEMNVSTLELGDSALYLCASSQDRGETQYFGPGTRLLVL.

The rearrangement links TRBV5-1 to TRBJ2-5; 7 bases fit TRBD2. V shed 7 bases and J 5 bases; nucleotides not matched to a gene: 5. CDR1 SGHRS and CDR2 YFSETQ come from the germline V gene. The CDR3 runs 12 residues. CDR3 sequence reads: CASGLVVETQYF. CDR3 sequence (DNA): TGCGCCAGCGGACTAGTAGTTGAGACCCAGTACTTC.

The chain is built from TRBV5-1 and TRBJ2-7; 11 bases line up with TRBD2. The CDR3 spans 19 residues. The germline CDR1 and CDR2 sequences are SGHRS and YFSETQ. V trimming: 5 bases; J trimming: 3 bases; junction bases outside the gene matches: 19. The CDR3: CASRPGQTRLAGPRYEQYF. CDR3 sequence (DNA): TGCGCCAGCAGACCCGGACAGACGAGACTAGCGGGACCACGCTACGAGCAGTACTTC.

This chain links TRBV30 with TRBJ1-1, with a weak D call TRBD1 (6 bases). Germline V gene sequence: CDR1 GTSNPN, CDR2 SVGIG (reference sequence). Trimming cost V 2 bases and J 5 bases, with 12 bases left between them. This CDR3 comprises 13 residues. CDR3 in DNA: TGTGCCTGGAGTCAAACAGGGCTAACTGAAGCTTTCTTT. Encoded protein: CAWSQTGLTEAFF.

The chain recombines TRBV1 with TRBJ2-2; the D call in the table, TRBD1, was not verified against the DNA. TRBV1 is given as a pseudogene. The CDR3 runs to 16 residues. The CDR3 sequence: CTSSQGGHPNTGELFF. The CDR3 DNA is TGCACCAGCAGCCAAGGGGGACACCCGAACACCGGGGAGCTGTTTTTT.

The CDR3 sequence: CASSLARGLKNEQFF. DNA of the CDR3: TGCGCCAGCAGCTTGGCCAGGGGGCTCAAGAATGAGCAGTTCTTC. The chain links TRBV5-1 to TRBJ2-1; 8 bases are a match to TRBD1. After removal of 0 bases from V and 7 bases from J, the junction contained 6 bases not matched to a gene. Germline CDR1 and CDR2: SGHRS and YFSETQ. The CDR3 sequence is 15 residues long.

This chain links TRBV9 with TRBJ2-5, with 12 bases lining up with TRBD1. The CDR3 runs to 16 residues. Germline lookup yields CDR1 SGDLS and CDR2 YYNGEE. The V and J ends lost 3 bases and 4 bases, in that order; junction bases with no gene match: 7. The CDR3 DNA is TGTGCCAGCAGCGCCCCGGGACAGGGGGCTGGAGAGACCCAGTACTTC. Residues: CASSAPGQGAGETQYF. The whole variable domain, remainder taken from reference TRBV9 and TRBJ2-5, is DSGVTQTPKHLITATGQRVTLRCSPRSGDLSVYWYQQSLDQGLQFLIQYYNGEERAKGNILERFSAQQFPDLHSELNLSSLELGDSALYFCASSAPGQGAGETQYFGPGTRLLVL.

The chain uses TRBV9 and TRBJ2-4; 7 bases fit TRBD1. Germline CDR1 is SGDLS and CDR2 is YYNGEE. This CDR3 comprises 15 residues. V lost 3 bases and J lost 5; bases outside the gene matches: 8. The CDR3 region has the DNA TGTGCCAGCAGCGCACAGGGGAATTTTGAAAACATTCAGTACTTC. As protein: CASSAQGNFENIQYF.

The gene calls are TRBV6-5 and TRBJ1-5; 9 bases map to TRBD1. Unmatched junction bases numbered 4, after V lost 6 bases and J lost 4 bases. The CDR3 is 14 amino acids. From germline, CDR1 is MNHEY and CDR2 SVGAGI. DNA of the CDR3: TGTGCCAGCAGCCTCGGGACAGGGAATCAGCCCCAGCATTTT. Amino acids: CASSLGTGNQPQHF.

This rearrangement joins TRBV28 to TRBJ1-1; perhaps TRBD1 as D (5 bases). Germline loops: CDR1 MDHEN, CDR2 SYDVKM. CDR3 length: 14 residues. The V and J ends lost 5 bases and 4 bases respectively, with 14 bases between them. The CDR3 DNA is TGTGCCAGCAGTGAATCCGGGACCCCCACTGAAGCTTTCTTT. Protein product: CASSESGTPTEAFF.

The chain links TRBV6-1 to TRBJ2-1; a weak D match, TRBD2 (6 bases). Germline CDR1 and CDR2: MNHNS and SASEGT. The length of the CDR3 is 14 residues. V dropped 6 bases and J dropped 0 bases, with 9 bases sitting between them. DNA of the CDR3: TGTGCCAGCAGCCGGGACTTCTCCTACAATGAGCAGTTCTTC. Encoded protein: CASSRDFSYNEQFF.

The J gene is TRBJ2-7, the V gene TRBV5-1, with 12 bases that match TRBD2. Germline values: CDR1 SGHRS, CDR2 YFSETQ. With 4 bases clipped from V and 2 bases from J, the junction kept 4 bases outside the gene matches. The CDR3 is 15 amino acids. The CDR3 DNA reads TGCGCCAGCAGCCCCGCTAGCGGGAGGGCCTACGAGCAGTACGTC. This encodes CASSPASGRAYEQYV.

The rearrangement links TRBV7-9 to TRBJ2-1; 14 bases are a match to TRBD2. The CDR3 totals 15 residues. CDR1 SEHNR and CDR2 FQNEAQ come from the germline V gene (reference sequence). Trimming removed 5 bases from V and 9 bases from J; junction bases left unmatched: 6. CDR3 in amino acids: CASSAGLAGVIEQFF. CDR3 DNA: TGTGCCAGCAGCGCGGGACTAGCGGGAGTTATTGAGCAGTTCTTC.